These T cell receptor beta chains were read from a single sample in a study of post-analysis software for immune sequencing data. TCRdb independently ran MiXCR on the PCR reads; one entry per CDR3 protein. This table holds approximately 570,000 distinct CDR3 sequences, 44% found once. Sequencing input: blood. Receptor source: a girl aged 10 to 17 with multiple sclerosis. Each CDR3 is given with its conserved first and last residue. D genes are given only for firm matches. Expanded clones get a size class; other rows say once, few or many, or leave the size out.

CDR3 DNA	CDR3 protein	V gene	J gene	clone size	D gene
TGTGCCAGCACCGGGACAGGGACTACCTACGAGCAGTACTTC	CASTGTGTTYEQYF	TRBV6-5	TRBJ2-7	NA	TRBD1
TGCGCCAGCAGCTTGCGGGTCATCACCGGGGAGCTGTTTTTT	CASSLRVITGELFF	TRBV5-1	TRBJ2-2	NA	NA
TGTGCCACCAGTGCAGGCTACACAGATACGCAGTATTTT	CATSAGYTDTQYF	TRBV24-1	TRBJ2-3	few	NA
TGTGCCAGCAGCCAAGTGACAGGGTATGAGCAGTTCTTC	CASSQVTGYEQFF	TRBV3-1	TRBJ2-1	NA	TRBD1
TGTGCCAGCTCCGGACAGGGTCAATATAGCTCCTATAATTCACCCCTCCACTTT	CASSGQGQYSSYNSPLHF	TRBV6-1	TRBJ1-6	NA	TRBD1
TGCGCCAGCAGCTTGGTCGCTCTGGGGCTAGCGGGAGGCCGCACAGATACGCAGTATTTT	CASSLVALGLAGGRTDTQYF	TRBV5-1	TRBJ2-3	NA	TRBD2
TGTGCCAGCAGTTTTGACAGAACTAACTATGGCTACACCTTC	CASSFDRTNYGYTF	TRBV12-3/TRBV12-4	TRBJ1-2	few	NA
TGTGCCAGCAGCGTAGAAGGAGATACGCAGTATTTT	CASSVEGDTQYF	TRBV9	TRBJ2-3	NA	NA
TGCGCCAGCAGCCAAGATCGAATGTTCGGACAGCCAACTAATGAAAAACTGTTTTTT	CASSQDRMFGQPTNEKLFF	TRBV4-1	TRBJ1-4	NA	NA
TGTGCCAGCGGTCCAGGGGTCCTCACTGAAGCTTTCTTT	CASGPGVLTEAFF	TRBV12-3/TRBV12-4	TRBJ1-1	once	NA
TGTGCCAGCAGCCACGGGGGGGGTGAGCAGTTCTTC	CASSHGGGEQFF	TRBV3-1	TRBJ2-1	NA	TRBD2
TGTGCCAGCAGTTCCTCTCGACCCTACGAGCAGTACTTC	CASSSSRPYEQYF	TRBV28	TRBJ2-7	NA	NA
TGTGCCACCGGGACAGCCATCCCCTACGAGCAGTACTTC	CATGTAIPYEQYF	TRBV24-1	TRBJ2-7	NA	TRBD1
TGCAGTGCTAGAGCCCACGAGGGGCCTTCCTACGAGCAGTACTTC	CSARAHEGPSYEQYF	TRBV20-1	TRBJ2-7	NA	NA
TGCGCCAGCAGCCATGACAACCTCAACAATGAGCAGTTCTTC	CASSHDNLNNEQFF	TRBV5-1	TRBJ2-1	NA	NA
TGTGCCACTGGACAGGAATTCTACGAGCAGTACTTC	CATGQEFYEQYF	TRBV10-3	TRBJ2-7	NA	TRBD1
TGTGCCAGCAGCCACGACGGACAGGGGCCCTACGAGCAGTACTTC	CASSHDGQGPYEQYF	TRBV4-2	TRBJ2-7	NA	TRBD1
TGTGCCAGCAGCCCGGGCGTTTTGTATGAGCAGTTCTTC	CASSPGVLYEQFF	TRBV13	TRBJ2-1	NA	NA
TGCAGCGTTAGGGGGCAGGGGGAGGGTGAGCAGTTCTTC	CSVRGQGEGEQFF	TRBV29-1	TRBJ2-1	NA	NA
TGTGCCAGCAGCGAGTGGGACACCGACTCTAACTATGGCTACACCTTC	CASSEWDTDSNYGYTF	TRBV9	TRBJ1-2	once	NA
TGCGCCAGCAGCTTCTTAGGGGCCCCTGGGACTGAAGCTTTCTTT	CASSFLGAPGTEAFF	TRBV5-1	TRBJ1-1	few	NA
TGTGCCAGCAGCTTATGGACCCTCTCCAGGGAGACCCAGTACTTC	CASSLWTLSRETQYF	TRBV7-9	TRBJ2-5	NA	NA
TGTGCCACCAGTGAACCCGGGACTACGAGCACAGATACGCAGTATTTT	CATSEPGTTSTDTQYF	TRBV24-1	TRBJ2-3	NA	TRBD2
TGTGCCAGCAGCCTGCTGTACGGGGGTTACTACGAGCAGTACTTC	CASSLLYGGYYEQYF	TRBV12-3/TRBV12-4	TRBJ2-7	once	NA
TGTGCCAGCGGGGAGTACGAGCAGTACTTC	CASGEYEQYF	TRBV28	TRBJ2-7	NA	NA
TGTGCCATCAGTGAGCCTGAGGACAGCAATCAGCCCCAGCATTTT	CAISEPEDSNQPQHF	TRBV10-3	TRBJ1-5	NA	NA
TGCAGTGCTAGACGGACTAGAGGCACAGATACGCAGTATTTT	CSARRTRGTDTQYF	TRBV20-1	TRBJ2-3	NA	TRBD2
TGCAGCGTGGTCGGACTAGCGGGAACAGAGACCCAGTACTTC	CSVVGLAGTETQYF	TRBV29-1	TRBJ2-5	few	TRBD2
TGCAGCGCTCAAAGGGCAGGGGGGAACACTGAAGCTTTCTTT	CSAQRAGGNTEAFF	TRBV29-1	TRBJ1-1	NA	TRBD1
TGTGCCAGCAGTTCTACGGCCAATCTAGCGGGAACGGGTTATGAGCAGTTCTTC	CASSSTANLAGTGYEQFF	TRBV7-9	TRBJ2-1	NA	TRBD2
TGTGCCAGCAGCTTAGCGAGACAGGATACCCAGCATTTT	CASSLARQDTQHF	TRBV7-9	TRBJ1-5	NA	NA
TGTGCCAGCAGCTTAGCTGCCCCCGTGACAGATACGCAGTATTTT	CASSLAAPVTDTQYF	TRBV7-2	TRBJ2-3	once	NA
TGTGCCAGCAGCGGAACAGCCTCTAACTACAATGAGCAGTTCTTC	CASSGTASNYNEQFF	TRBV5-5	TRBJ2-1	NA	NA
TGTGCCAGTAGTAGAGTCCAGGGAAACACCATATATTTT	CASSRVQGNTIYF	TRBV19	TRBJ1-3	NA	NA
TGCAGTGCTAGAACCACTAGCGTAAACTCCTACGAGCAGTACTTC	CSARTTSVNSYEQYF	TRBV20-1	TRBJ2-7	NA	TRBD2
TGTGCCACCAGTGATTTGGGCAGCAATGAGCAGTTCTTC	CATSDLGSNEQFF	TRBV24-1	TRBJ2-1	few	NA
TGTGCCAGCAGTTCCAGACTAGCGGGAGGGCCGCAGTACTTC	CASSSRLAGGPQYF	TRBV27	TRBJ2-5	few	TRBD2
TGCAGTGCCCTCCCCTTGGGACAGCCCTACGAGCAGTACTTC	CSALPLGQPYEQYF	TRBV20-1	TRBJ2-7	NA	TRBD1
TGTGCCAGCAGCTCGGGGGGGTGGGCCACTGAAGCTTTCTTT	CASSSGGWATEAFF	TRBV7-9	TRBJ1-1	NA	NA